This is a list of T cell receptor beta chains from one sample in a study of somatic mutations in cytotoxic T cells in rheumatoid arthritis. The table came from immunoSEQ multiplex PCR; TCRdb's copy has only in-frame clones and leaves some out. The table lists around 5,000 clones, around 78% of them singletons. This specimen was CD8+ T cells sorted from blood, taken at a follow-up visit. These receptors came from a man in his forties or fifties with rheumatoid arthritis. The CDR3 runs from the conserved cysteine through the conserved F or W. A D gene is named only where the DNA matches it firmly. The size of a clone is reported for some rows only, either as once, few or many, or as a class for expanded clones.

-,TRBV4-2,-,TRBJ1-5,18,TGTGCCAGCAGCCTAAACGTGGGGGTTTCGTTTGGCAATCAGCCCCAGCATTTT,CASSLNVGVSFGNQPQHF
medium-sized,TRBV6-1,TRBD1,TRBJ2-1,15,TGTGCCAGCAGTGAACTGGCAGGGGGCTACAATGAGCAGTTCTTC,CASSELAGGYNEQFF
-,TRBV7-8,-,TRBJ2-7,13,TGTGCCAGCAGCTTACTGGAGGACTACGAGCAGTACTTC,CASSLLEDYEQYF
-,TRBV5-8,TRBD2,TRBJ2-7,15,TGTGCCAGCAGCTTTGGCTCGCTAGCGGGAGAGGTACCGTACTTC,CASSFGSLAGEVPYF
-,TRBV10-2,-,TRBJ2-2,14,TGCGCCATTTCTTCCCCTAGTGAGGCCGGGGAGCTGTTTTTT,CAISSPSEAGELFF
-,TRBV19,-,TRBJ2-7,15,TGTGCCAGTAGTCACTCGCCCGGGTCTACCTACGAGCAGTACTTC,CASSHSPGSTYEQYF
-,TRBV28,-,TRBJ2-7,15,TGTGCCAGCGGAACCGAGGGGGGGCCCGCCTACGAGCAGTACTTC,CASGTEGGPAYEQYF
-,TRBV7-9,TRBD1,TRBJ2-2,16,TGTGCCAGCAGCACCCGGACAGGGGCGAACACCGGGGAGCTGTTTTTT,CASSTRTGANTGELFF
-,TRBV15,-,TRBJ1-5,12,TGTGCCACCAGCAGAGGTGGACAGCCCCAGCATTTT,CATSRGGQPQHF
-,TRBV7-8,TRBD1,TRBJ2-3,16,TGTGCCAGCAGCTTAGCTAGGGGGCCCCCCCCAGATACGCAGTATTTT,CASSLARGPPPDTQYF
-,TRBV27,-,TRBJ2-7,14,TGTGCCAGCAGTTTAGGGGGCCGGACCTACGAGCAGTACTTC,CASSLGGRTYEQYF
-,TRBV11-2,TRBD1,TRBJ2-1,14,TGTGCCAGCAGCCCCTGGACAGGGAAAAATGAGCAGTTCTTC,CASSPWTGKNEQFF
-,TRBV28,-,TRBJ1-3,17,TGTGCCAGCAGTCCCCACCTAGCAAGGGCCTCTGGAAACACCATATATTTT,CASSPHLARASGNTIYF
-,TRBV2,TRBD1,TRBJ1-4,16,TGTGCCAGCAGTGACTGGAGGGACAGCCTTAATGAAAAACTGTTTTTT,CASSDWRDSLNEKLFF
-,TRBV11-2,TRBD1,TRBJ1-2,15,TGTGCCAGCAGCTTACCGGGACAGGGGGGATATGGCTACACCTTC,CASSLPGQGGYGYTF
few,TRBV27,-,TRBJ1-5,12,TGTGCCAGCAGTTTACAGGGACAGCCCCAGCATTTT,CASSLQGQPQHF
-,TRBV6-5,TRBD1,TRBJ1-4,14,TGTGCCAGCCACCTACAGGGGGAAACTGAAAAACTGTTTTTT,CASHLQGETEKLFF
-,TRBV27,-,TRBJ2-1,16,TGTGCCAGCAGAGTACTTAGCGGACCAGCCTACAATGAGCAGTTCTTC,CASRVLSGPAYNEQFF
-,TRBV2,-,TRBJ2-7,12,TGTGCCAGTAGAGACGCGTCCTGGGAGCAGTACTTC,CASRDASWEQYF
large,TRBV27,TRBD2,TRBJ2-1,16,TGTGCCAGCAGTTTATTCCCCGGACTAGAGACCCATGAGCAGTTCTTC,CASSLFPGLETHEQFF
-,TRBV25-1,TRBD1,TRBJ2-7,15,TGTGCCAGCAGTGAACCGGGACAGGGGATATACGAGCAGTACTTC,CASSEPGQGIYEQYF
-,TRBV27,-,TRBJ1-4,14,TGTGCCAGCAGTCTAGGACAGTCGAGTGAAAAACTGTTTTTT,CASSLGQSSEKLFF
-,TRBV7-2,-,TRBJ1-2,16,TGTGCCAGCAGCCAATGGGGCGCGGGTCGAGTCTATGGCTACACCTTC,CASSQWGAGRVYGYTF
-,TRBV7-6,-,TRBJ2-2,16,TGTGCCAGCAGGTCACGCGGGATGATGAACACCGGGGAGCTGTTTTTT,CASRSRGMMNTGELFF
-,TRBV11-2,-,TRBJ2-7,15,TGTGCCAGCAGCTTTGACTCAGGGCCGACCTACGAGCAGTACTTC,CASSFDSGPTYEQYF
-,TRBV5-1,-,TRBJ2-1,14,TGCGCCAGCAGCTTCAGCGGAGCCTACAATGAGCAGTTCTTC,CASSFSGAYNEQFF
-,TRBV9,-,TRBJ2-3,15,TGTGCCAGCAGCGCGACAGGAGGTGTAGCAGATACGCAGTATTTT,CASSATGGVADTQYF
-,TRBV5-5,TRBD1,TRBJ1-2,16,TGTGCCAGCAGCTTGGGACAGGGCAGGACTAACTATGGCTACACCTTC,CASSLGQGRTNYGYTF
once,TRBV11-2,-,TRBJ2-5,15,TGTGCCAGCTGCTTTCTTAACGGCAACCAAGAGACCCAGTACTTC,CASCFLNGNQETQYF
-,TRBV10-3,TRBD2,TRBJ2-1,20,TGTGCCATCACCGAGAGTAGGACTAGCGGGAATCACGAGAACCACAATGAGCAGTTCTTC,CAITESRTSGNHENHNEQFF
-,TRBV7-9,-,TRBJ1-2,13,TGTGCCAGCAGTACCACAGGGACCTATGGCTACACCTTC,CASSTTGTYGYTF
-,TRBV28,TRBD1,TRBJ1-1,15,TGTGCCAGCAGTTTCGTTTACAGGGGAGACACTGAAGCTTTCTTT,CASSFVYRGDTEAFF
-,TRBV13,TRBD2,TRBJ2-2,15,TGTGCCAGCAGGCCTAGCGGATTTAACACCGGGGAGCTGTTTTTT,CASRPSGFNTGELFF
-,TRBV5-5,TRBD2,TRBJ2-5,16,TGTGCCAGCAGCTTGGAGGTAGCGGGAGGTAGAGAGACCCAGTACTTC,CASSLEVAGGRETQYF
large,TRBV5-4,TRBD2,TRBJ2-7,15,TGCGCCAGCAGCCAATCTTCTAGCGGGAGCTACGAGCAGTACTTC,CASSQSSSGSYEQYF
-,TRBV9,-,TRBJ1-1,14,TGTGCCAGCAGCGTAGTCGGCGGGAACACTGAAGCTTTCTTT,CASSVVGGNTEAFF
-,TRBV7-9,-,TRBJ1-2,14,TGTGCCAGCAGCCCACCCACACGCAACTATGGCTACACCTTC,CASSPPTRNYGYTF
-,TRBV30,-,TRBJ2-7,13,TGTGCCTGGAGTACTACGGGAGCCGACGAGCAGTACTTC,CAWSTTGADEQYF
-,TRBV28,-,TRBJ2-7,14,TGTGCCAGCAGTTTTGACCAAACCTCTTACGAGCAGTACTTC,CASSFDQTSYEQYF
-,TRBV9,TRBD1,TRBJ2-7,16,TGTGCCAGCAGCGGCGGAGGAGGACAGGGTTTAACCGAGCAGTACTTC,CASSGGGGQGLTEQYF
-,TRBV27,TRBD1,TRBJ1-1,15,TGTGCCAGCAGTTTGGGACAGGGGTTTCGTACTGAAGCTTTCTTT,CASSLGQGFRTEAFF
-,TRBV6-5,TRBD2,TRBJ2-5,15,TGTGCCAGCAGCCCCGGACTAGCGGGACGGGAGACCCAGTACTTC,CASSPGLAGRETQYF
-,TRBV5-4,-,TRBJ1-2,13,TGTGCCAGCACCTTGGGGGTCTCGGGCGGCTACACCTTC,CASTLGVSGGYTF
few,TRBV6-1,-,TRBJ2-7,14,TGTGCCAGCAGTGAATATTTATACTCCTACGAGCAGTACTTC,CASSEYLYSYEQYF
-,TRBV6-5,-,TRBJ2-7,13,TGTGCCAGCAGTGGGGACGCCGACTACGAGCAGTACTTC,CASSGDADYEQYF
-,TRBV4-1,-,TRBJ1-1,14,TGCGCCAGCAGCCAAGATATCCCGAACACTGAAGCTTTCTTT,CASSQDIPNTEAFF
-,TRBV7-7,TRBD2,TRBJ2-5,16,TGTGCTAGCAGCCCACTAGCGGGAGCCTCCCAAGAGACCCAGTACTTC,CASSPLAGASQETQYF
-,TRBV18,-,TRBJ1-1,14,TGTGCCAGCCCACCCCCGGACACCTACACTGAAGCTTTCTTT,CASPPPDTYTEAFF